What follows is one T cell receptor (beta chain) and its context. The data belong to a study of blood T cell repertoires in COVID-19. Study-wide background: The cDNA or gDNA used as material had been derived from T cells, B-cell-depleted T cells, or PBMCs.

Per the original methods: For nucleated cells, counts were estimated from reference gene primer amplification. Method: immunoSEQ multiplex PCR; TCRdb's copy keeps in-frame clones and lacks some. V, J and clone size derive from that table, while D and trimming were established from the DNA sequence. Here the sample spans 120,000 to 150,000 clones, approximately 85% being singletons. The CDR3 sequence is 12 residues long. Germline CDR1 and CDR2: WNHNN and SYGVQD (reference sequence). With 3 bases removed from V and 2 bases from J, the gap between germline ends came to 4 bases. The rearrangement joins TRBV10-1 to TRBJ1-1; D is ambiguous. The sequencing input was peripheral blood. The sequence was obtained from a woman between 55 and 75 years old with COVID-19, enrolled during active disease. The CDR3 reads CASSDVNTEAFF. The DNA of the CDR3 is TGCGCCAGCAGTGATGTAAACACTGAAGCTTTCTTT.